This T cell receptor beta chain was found in a study of T cells in Graves' hyperthyroidism and ophthalmopathy. Study outcomes and limitations: Stable hyperthyroidism was told apart from ophthalmopathy by a model built on 13 V-J features.

The CDR3 contains 15 residues. Germline CDR1 is MNHEY and CDR2 is SVGEGT. V lost 5 bases and J 0 bases, leaving 14 bases between the germline ends. Researchers took RNA transcripts and amplified the TCR beta CDR3 regions from them. When the TCR CDR3 underwent first-round RT-PCR, the HTBI primer set was used. MiXCR, run by TCRdb on the multiplex PCR reads, gives a single entry per CDR3 protein. Of about 520,000 distinct CDR3 sequences listed, roughly 20% are singletons. This clonotype was picked up many times. What it binds is not known. This chain connects TRBV6-2 or TRBV6-3 to TRBJ2-7; no reliable D call. The sequencing sample was made of blood. This TCR was sampled from a man between 18 and 29 years old with Graves' hyperthyroidism. CDR3 bases: TGTGCCAGCAGTGTGTACGGCAGGAGCTCCTACGAGCAGTACTTC. Protein: CASSVYGRSSYEQYF.